Presented here are 5 T cell receptor beta chains from one specimen sequenced in a study of T cell responses to AZD1222 COVID-19 vaccine (dated by TCRdb to the early 2020s). Library preparation used the immunoSEQ multiplex PCR assay. Imported from immuneACCESS, the table was reduced by TCRdb to in-frame sequences with V and J called. These copies leave out some clones; in studies compared against another copy, an unresolved V gene accounts for under half, and the cause of the remainder is not known. Within this sample are more than 150,000 clones, with over 80% of them counted one time only. Together, the top ten hold roughly 6% of the sample. This sample's time point label indicates: baseline before first vaccination. The sample in question was peripheral blood, obtained on day 0 of AZD1222 vaccination. These receptors were collected from an adult in good health.

J is TRBJ2-6 and V is TRBV18; D not certain. The germline gives CDR1 KGHSH, CDR2 LQKENI. Trimming left V 8 bases short and J 0 bases short, with 8 bases between. There are 14 residues in the CDR3. CDR3 DNA sequence: TGTGCCAGCGGAGAGAGCTCTGGGGCCAACGTCCTGACTTTC. It yields the protein CASGESSGANVLTF.

The CDR3 DNA is TGTGCCAGCAGCAGTAGGATAAGTGTCGGTGCTGAAGCTTTCTTT. It yields the protein CASSSRISVGAEAFF. The chain is built from TRBV28 and TRBJ1-1; D ambiguous. V was clipped by 6 bases and J by 6 bases, with 20 bases between them. The CDR3 length is 15 residues. CDR1 is MDHEN, CDR2 SYDVKM, per germline.

This clone has a single count. The rearrangement joins TRBV5-1 to TRBJ2-1; D is possibly TRBD1 (7 bases). The CDR3 runs to 16 residues. The V gene lost 0 bases and the J gene lost 6 bases, with 16 bases spanning the gap. CDR1 SGHRS and CDR2 YFSETQ come from the germline V gene. CDR3 DNA sequence: TGCGCCAGCAGCTTGGGTTCAGGGGGGTTCGGCAATGAGCAGTTCTTC. Amino acid sequence: CASSLGSGGFGNEQFF. The full variable domain, with the rest looked up from reference TRBV5-1 and TRBJ2-1, is KAGVTQTPRYLIKTRGQQVTLSCSPISGHRSVSWYQQTPGQGLQFLFEYFSETQRNKGNFPGRFSGRQFSNSRSEMNVSTLELGDSALYLCASSLGSGGFGNEQFFGPGTRLTVL.

V and J are TRBV4-1 and TRBJ1-5, with TRBD1 identical over 8 bases. The CDR3 has 14 amino acids. V lost 5 bases and J lost 7; bases outside the gene matches: 7. Germline CDR1 and CDR2: MGHRA and YSYEKL. In nucleotides, the CDR3 is TGCGCCAGCAGCGACAGGGGATCAGGGCAGCCCCAGCATTTT. It encodes CASSDRGSGQPQHF.

The V gene is TRBV18, the J gene TRBJ2-1; the match to TRBD1 covers 8 bases. CDR3 length equals 17 residues. Germline V CDR1 and CDR2: KGHSH, LQKENI. Trimming cost V 1 base and J 4 bases; bases outside gene matches: 9. The CDR3 DNA reads as TGTGCCAGCTCACCACTACGACAGGGGCTGAGTTACAATGAGCAGTTCTTC. Protein product: CASSPLRQGLSYNEQFF.